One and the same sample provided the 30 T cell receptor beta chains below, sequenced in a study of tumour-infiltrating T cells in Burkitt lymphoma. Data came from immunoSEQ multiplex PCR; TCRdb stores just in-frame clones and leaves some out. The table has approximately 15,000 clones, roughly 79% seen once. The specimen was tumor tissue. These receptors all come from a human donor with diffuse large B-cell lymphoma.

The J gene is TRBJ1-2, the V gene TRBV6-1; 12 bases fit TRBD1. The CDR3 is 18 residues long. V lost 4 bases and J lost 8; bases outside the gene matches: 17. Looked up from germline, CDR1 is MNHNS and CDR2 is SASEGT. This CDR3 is CASSAQTDGPGQGAGYTF. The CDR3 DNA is TGTGCCAGCAGTGCCCAGACCGACGGGCCGGGACAGGGGGCCGGCTACACCTTC.

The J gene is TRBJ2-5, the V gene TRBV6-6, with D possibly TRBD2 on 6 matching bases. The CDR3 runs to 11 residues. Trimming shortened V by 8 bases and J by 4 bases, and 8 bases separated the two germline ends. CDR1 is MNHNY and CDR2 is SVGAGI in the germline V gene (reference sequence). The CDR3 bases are TGTGCCAGCGGGAGGTCAGAGACCCAGTACTTC. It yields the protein CASGRSETQYF.

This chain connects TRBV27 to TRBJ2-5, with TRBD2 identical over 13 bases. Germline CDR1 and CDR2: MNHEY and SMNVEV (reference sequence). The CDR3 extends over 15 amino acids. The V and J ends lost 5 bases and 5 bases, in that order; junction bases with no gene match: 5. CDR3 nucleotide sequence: TGTGCCAGCAGTCCGGGACTAGCGGGGCTTGAGACCCAGTACTTC. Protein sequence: CASSPGLAGLETQYF.

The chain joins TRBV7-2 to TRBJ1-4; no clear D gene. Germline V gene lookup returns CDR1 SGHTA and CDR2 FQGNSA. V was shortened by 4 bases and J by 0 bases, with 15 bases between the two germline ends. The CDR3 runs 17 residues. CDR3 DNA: TGTGCCAGCAGCTCAAGGGAGAAAGGAGCAACTAATGAAAAACTGTTTTTT. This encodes CASSSREKGATNEKLFF.

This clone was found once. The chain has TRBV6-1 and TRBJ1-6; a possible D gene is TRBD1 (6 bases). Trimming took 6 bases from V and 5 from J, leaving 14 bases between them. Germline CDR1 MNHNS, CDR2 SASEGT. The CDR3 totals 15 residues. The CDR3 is CASSLGGSNNSPLHF. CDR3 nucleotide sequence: TGTGCCAGCAGCCTAGGGGGTAGCAATAATTCACCCCTCCACTTT.

The CDR3 coding sequence is TGTGCCAGCAGCTTAGGGGTCAGGGGGTCCCTCTACGAGCAGTACTTC. This encodes CASSLGVRGSLYEQYF. The chain combines TRBV7-2 with TRBJ2-7, with 7 nucleotides matching TRBD1. The J segment lost 3 bases and the V segment lost 1 base, leaving 9 bases of the junction unmatched. Germline lookup yields CDR1 SGHTA and CDR2 FQGNSA. This CDR3 is built from 16 residues.

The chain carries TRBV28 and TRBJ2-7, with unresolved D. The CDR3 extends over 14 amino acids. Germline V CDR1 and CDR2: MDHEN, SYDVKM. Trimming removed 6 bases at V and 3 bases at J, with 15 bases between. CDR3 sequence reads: CASRDSRAYYEQYF. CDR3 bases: TGTGCCAGCAGGGATAGCCGGGCGTACTACGAGCAGTACTTC. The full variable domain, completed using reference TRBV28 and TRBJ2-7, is DVKVTQSSRYLVKRTGEKVFLECVQDMDHENMFWYRQDPGLGLRLIYFSYDVKMKEKGDIPEGYSVSREKKERFSLILESASTNQTSMYLCASRDSRAYYEQYFGPGTRLTVT.

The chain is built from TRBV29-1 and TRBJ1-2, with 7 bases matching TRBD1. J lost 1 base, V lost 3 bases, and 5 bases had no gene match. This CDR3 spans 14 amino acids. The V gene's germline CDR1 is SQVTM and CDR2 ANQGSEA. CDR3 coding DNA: TGCAGCGTTGATCTGGGACAGATTAACTATGGCTACACCTTC. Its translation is CSVDLGQINYGYTF.

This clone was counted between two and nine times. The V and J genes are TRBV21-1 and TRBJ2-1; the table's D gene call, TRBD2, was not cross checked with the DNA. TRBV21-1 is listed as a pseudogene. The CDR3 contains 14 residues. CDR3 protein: CAIETSGKGNEQFF. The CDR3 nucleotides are TGTGCCATCGAGACTAGCGGGAAGGGAAATGAGCAGTTCTTC.

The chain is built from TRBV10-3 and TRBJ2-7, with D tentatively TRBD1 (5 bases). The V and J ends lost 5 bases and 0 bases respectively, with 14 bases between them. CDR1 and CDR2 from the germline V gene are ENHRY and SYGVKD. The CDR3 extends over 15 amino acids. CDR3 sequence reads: CAISQTGFSSYEQYF. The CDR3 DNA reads TGTGCCATCAGTCAAACAGGATTTAGCTCCTACGAGCAGTACTTC.

CDR3 bases: TGTGCCAGTATTGGGGGATCAGGAGAGTTTTACCAAGAGACCCAGTACTTC. This sequence encodes CASIGGSGEFYQETQYF. This sequence joins TRBV19 and TRBJ2-5; D may correspond to TRBD1 or TRBD2 (5 bases each). Per germline, CDR1 LNHDA and CDR2 SQIVND (reference sequence). V dropped 7 bases and J dropped 0 bases, with 21 bases sitting between them. CDR3 length: 17 residues.

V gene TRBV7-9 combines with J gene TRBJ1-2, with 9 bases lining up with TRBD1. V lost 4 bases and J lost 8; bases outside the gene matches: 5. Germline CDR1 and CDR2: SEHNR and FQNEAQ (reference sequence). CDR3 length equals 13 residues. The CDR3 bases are TGTGCCAGCAGCTCCGGGACAGGGTCGGGCTACACCTTC. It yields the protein CASSSGTGSGYTF.

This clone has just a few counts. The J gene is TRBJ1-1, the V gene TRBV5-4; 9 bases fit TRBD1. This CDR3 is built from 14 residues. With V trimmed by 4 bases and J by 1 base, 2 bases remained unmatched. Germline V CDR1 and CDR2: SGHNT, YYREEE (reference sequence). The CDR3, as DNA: TGTGCCAGCAGCGGGGGACAGGGGAACACTGAAGCTTTCTTT. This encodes CASSGGQGNTEAFF. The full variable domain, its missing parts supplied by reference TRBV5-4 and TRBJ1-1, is ETGVTQSPTHLIKTRGQQVTLRCSSQSGHNTVSWYQQALGQGPQFIFQYYREEENGRGNFPPRFSGLQFPNYSSELNVNALELDDSALYLCASSGGQGNTEAFFGQGTRLTVV.

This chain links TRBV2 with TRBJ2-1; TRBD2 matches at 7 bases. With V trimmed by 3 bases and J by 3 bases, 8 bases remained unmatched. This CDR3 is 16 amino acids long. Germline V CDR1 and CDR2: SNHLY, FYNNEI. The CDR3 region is CASSEGGVSFYNEQFF. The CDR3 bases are TGTGCCAGCAGTGAGGGAGGGGTTAGCTTCTACAATGAGCAGTTCTTC.

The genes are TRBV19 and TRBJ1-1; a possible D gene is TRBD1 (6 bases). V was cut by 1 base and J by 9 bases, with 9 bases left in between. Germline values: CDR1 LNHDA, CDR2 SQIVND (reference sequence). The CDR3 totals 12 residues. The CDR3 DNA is TGTGCCAGTAGTATAGCGGGGGCACAAGCTTTCTTT. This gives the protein CASSIAGAQAFF.

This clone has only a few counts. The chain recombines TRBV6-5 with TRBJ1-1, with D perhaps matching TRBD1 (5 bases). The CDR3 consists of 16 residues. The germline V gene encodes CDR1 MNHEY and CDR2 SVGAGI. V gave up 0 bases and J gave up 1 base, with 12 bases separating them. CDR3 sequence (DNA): TGTGCCAGCAGTTACTCGAACGGACAAGGGAACACTGAAGCTTTCTTT. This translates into CASSYSNGQGNTEAFF.

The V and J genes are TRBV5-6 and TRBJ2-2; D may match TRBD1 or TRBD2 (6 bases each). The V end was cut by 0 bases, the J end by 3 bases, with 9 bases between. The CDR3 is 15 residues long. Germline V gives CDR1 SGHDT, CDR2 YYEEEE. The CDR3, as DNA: TGTGCCAGCAGCTTGGGGGGGGCCGACACCGGGGAGCTGTTTTTT. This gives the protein CASSLGGADTGELFF.

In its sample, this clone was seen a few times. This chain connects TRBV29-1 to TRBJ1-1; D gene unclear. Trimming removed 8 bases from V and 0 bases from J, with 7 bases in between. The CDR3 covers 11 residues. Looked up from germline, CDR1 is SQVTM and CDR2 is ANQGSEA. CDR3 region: CSMWMNTEAFF. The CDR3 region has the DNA TGCAGCATGTGGATGAACACTGAAGCTTTCTTT.

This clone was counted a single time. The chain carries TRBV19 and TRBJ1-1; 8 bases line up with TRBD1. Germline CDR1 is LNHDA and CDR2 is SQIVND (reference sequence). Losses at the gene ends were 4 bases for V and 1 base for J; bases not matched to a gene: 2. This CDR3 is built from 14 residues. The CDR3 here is CASSRGQGNTEAFF. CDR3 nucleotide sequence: TGTGCCAGTAGTAGAGGACAGGGGAACACTGAAGCTTTCTTT.

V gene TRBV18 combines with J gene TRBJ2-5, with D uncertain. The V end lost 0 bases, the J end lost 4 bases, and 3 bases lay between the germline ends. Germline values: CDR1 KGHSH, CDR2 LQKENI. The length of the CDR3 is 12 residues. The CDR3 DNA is TGTGCCAGCTCACCACCGGGAGAGACCCAGTACTTC. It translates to CASSPPGETQYF.

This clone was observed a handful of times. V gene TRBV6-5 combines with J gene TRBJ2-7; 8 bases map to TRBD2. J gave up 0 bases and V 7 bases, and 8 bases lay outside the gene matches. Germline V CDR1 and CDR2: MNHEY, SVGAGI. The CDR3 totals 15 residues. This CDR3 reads CASTPGGASSYEQYF. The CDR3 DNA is TGTGCCAGCACCCCCGGGGGGGCGAGCTCCTACGAGCAGTACTTC.

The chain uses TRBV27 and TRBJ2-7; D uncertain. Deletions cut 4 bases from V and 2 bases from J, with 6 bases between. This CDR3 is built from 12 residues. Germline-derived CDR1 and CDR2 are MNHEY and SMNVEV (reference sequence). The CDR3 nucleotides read TGTGCCAGCAGTTCCACCCCCTACGAGCAGTACTTC. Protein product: CASSSTPYEQYF.

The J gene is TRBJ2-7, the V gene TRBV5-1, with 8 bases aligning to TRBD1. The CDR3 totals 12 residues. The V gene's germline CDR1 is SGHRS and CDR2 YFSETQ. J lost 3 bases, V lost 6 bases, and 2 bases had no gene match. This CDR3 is CASNGQGYEQYF. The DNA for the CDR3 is TGCGCCAGCAATGGACAGGGCTACGAGCAGTACTTC.

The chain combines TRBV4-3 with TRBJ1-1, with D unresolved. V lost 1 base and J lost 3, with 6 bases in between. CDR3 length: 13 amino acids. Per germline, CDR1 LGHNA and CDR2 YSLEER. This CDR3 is CASSQAPDTEAFF. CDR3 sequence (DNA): TGCGCCAGCAGCCAAGCTCCAGACACTGAAGCTTTCTTT.

The CDR3 coding sequence is TGCGCCAGCAGGGCGGACCTGAGCTCCTACAATGAGCAGTTCTTC. Its protein product is CASRADLSSYNEQFF. The V gene is TRBV5-1, the J gene TRBJ2-1; D remains unclear. CDR1 and CDR2 from the germline V gene are SGHRS and YFSETQ. Trimming pared 5 bases from V and 0 bases from J, leaving 12 bases between. CDR3 size: 15 residues. The variable domain in full, completed from reference TRBV5-1 and TRBJ2-1, reads KAGVTQTPRYLIKTRGQQVTLSCSPISGHRSVSWYQQTPGQGLQFLFEYFSETQRNKGNFPGRFSGRQFSNSRSEMNVSTLELGDSALYLCASRADLSSYNEQFFGPGTRLTVL.

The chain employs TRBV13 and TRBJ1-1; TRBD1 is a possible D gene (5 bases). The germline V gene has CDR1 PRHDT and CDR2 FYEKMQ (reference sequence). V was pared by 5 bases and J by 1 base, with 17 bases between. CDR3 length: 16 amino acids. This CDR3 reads CASSSRDFGGNTEAFF. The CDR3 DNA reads TGTGCCAGCAGCAGCAGGGACTTCGGGGGGAACACTGAAGCTTTCTTT.

The CDR3 DNA sequence: TGCGCCAGCAGCTCCCGGATTTCCTCTCCGGGGGAGACCCAGTACTTC. Translating gives CASSSRISSPGETQYF. J is TRBJ2-5 and V is TRBV5-1; D is perhaps TRBD2 (5 bases). The ends were cut back, 3 bases at V and 5 bases at J, with 20 bases in the middle. Germline V gene lookup returns CDR1 SGHRS and CDR2 YFSETQ. The CDR3 has 16 residues.

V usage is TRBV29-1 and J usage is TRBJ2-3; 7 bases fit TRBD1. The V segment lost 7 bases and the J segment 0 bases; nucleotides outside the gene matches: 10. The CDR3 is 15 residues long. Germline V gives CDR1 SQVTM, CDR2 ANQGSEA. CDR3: CSAVGTALSTDTQYF. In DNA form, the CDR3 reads TGCAGCGCCGTGGGGACAGCACTTAGCACAGATACGCAGTATTTT.

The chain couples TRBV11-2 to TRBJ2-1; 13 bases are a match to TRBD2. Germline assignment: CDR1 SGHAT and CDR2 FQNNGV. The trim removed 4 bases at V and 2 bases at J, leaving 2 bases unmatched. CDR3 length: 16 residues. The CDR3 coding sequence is TGTGCCAGCAGCTCAACTAGCGGGAGGGCCTACAATGAGCAGTTCTTC. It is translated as CASSSTSGRAYNEQFF.

DNA for the CDR3: TGTGCCAGCAGCTTGGCCACGGACAGGGGGCGCGATAACTATGGCTACACCTTC. It is translated as CASSLATDRGRDNYGYTF. The chain has TRBV5-8 and TRBJ1-2, with 11 bases aligning to TRBD1. Per the germline V gene, CDR1 is SGHTS and CDR2 is YDEGEE. The CDR3 has 18 residues. V lost 0 bases to trimming and J lost 1 base; unmatched junction nucleotides: 8.